The 8 T cell receptor beta chains given below trace back to one sample, sequenced in a study of CD8 T cells in ankylosing spondylitis (dated 2017 in TCRdb). The library came from 5' RACE. Instrument used: Illumina HiSeq 2500. The public sequencing data were trimmed at Q25 with fastp and processed into clonotypes with MiXCR by TCRdb, which kept only in-frame beta chains. Rows are combined by CDR3 protein, so each entry shows the most common genes and DNA. The sample profile shows about 340,000 distinct CDR3 sequences; roughly 20% of them were found once. Around 13% of the sample rests with the top ten. The source material was blood, either unsorted or a sorted T cell fraction (not recorded which). The receptors originated from a male donor with ankylosing spondylitis or in good health (not recorded which).

This chain uses TRBV3-1 with TRBJ2-1; weak D call: TRBD2 (7 bases). The CDR3 is 15 amino acids. Germline V gene data show CDR1 as LGHDT and CDR2 as YNNKEL (reference sequence). V lost 3 bases to trimming and J lost 4 bases, with 13 bases between them. The CDR3 DNA sequence: TGTGCCAGCAGCCATAGGGGGGGGCTTTACAATGAGCAGTTCTTC. Translated: CASSHRGGLYNEQFF.

The chain has TRBV12-3 or TRBV12-4 and TRBJ2-5; 11 bases map to TRBD2. The J segment lost 4 bases and the V segment lost 6 bases, leaving 7 bases of the junction unmatched. The CDR3 is 15 residues long. For the CDR3, the DNA is TGTGCCAGCAGCCTGGGACTAGCGGAGGGAGAGACCCAGTACTTC. Translated, it gives CASSLGLAEGETQYF.

The chain links TRBV28 to TRBJ2-1; 9 nucleotides align to TRBD2. Germline lookup yields CDR1 MDHEN and CDR2 SYDVKM. CDR3 length: 15 amino acids. The V and J ends lost 3 bases and 8 bases, in that order; junction bases with no gene match: 8. The CDR3 nucleotides are TGTGCCAGCAGTTTCCCCAGCGGGGGGACTTATGAGCAGTTCTTC. This translates into CASSFPSGGTYEQFF. The variable domain in full, with the rest retrieved from reference TRBV28 and TRBJ2-1, is DVKVTQSSRYLVKRTGEKVFLECVQDMDHENMFWYRQDPGLGLRLIYFSYDVKMKEKGDIPEGYSVSREKKERFSLILESASTNQTSMYLCASSFPSGGTYEQFFGPGTRLTVL.

The chain combines TRBV13 with TRBJ1-3, with a possible D match to TRBD1 (5 bases). CDR3 size: 13 residues. Germline V gene lookup returns CDR1 PRHDT and CDR2 FYEKMQ (reference sequence). The V end lost 10 bases, the J end lost 0 bases, and 10 bases lay between the germline ends. CDR3 in DNA: TGTGCCACCATAGGGGCCTCTGGAAACACCATATATTTT. It encodes CATIGASGNTIYF.

This clonotype has a handful of counts. V is TRBV7-9 and J is TRBJ2-7; D might be TRBD2 (5 bases). The germline V gene encodes CDR1 SEHNR and CDR2 FQNEAQ (reference sequence). The CDR3 covers 15 residues. Trimming took 3 bases from V and 0 from J, leaving 12 bases between them. CDR3 coding DNA: TGTGCCAGCAGCTTTCCGGGGTCCCGCTCCTACGAGCAGTACTTC. It codes for CASSFPGSRSYEQYF.

V and J are TRBV30 and TRBJ1-1, with TRBD1 matching 7 bases. Germline V gene lookup returns CDR1 GTSNPN and CDR2 SVGIG (reference sequence). Trimming at V came to 2 bases and at J to 0 bases, leaving 6 bases not matched to a gene. The CDR3 spans 15 residues. Here the CDR3 reads CAWSLETGMNTEAFF. Here the CDR3 DNA reads TGTGCCTGGAGTCTTGAGACAGGGATGAACACTGAAGCTTTCTTT.

This clonotype was seen only a few times. The rearrangement uses TRBV7-9 and TRBJ2-1; 13 nucleotides align to TRBD2. Germline V CDR1 and CDR2: SEHNR, FQNEAQ (reference sequence). V lost 4 bases to trimming and J lost 10 bases; unmatched junction nucleotides: 7. The CDR3 length is 15 residues. CDR3 region: CASSSRTSGGWEQFF. CDR3 nucleotide sequence: TGTGCCAGCAGCTCCCGGACTAGCGGGGGCTGGGAGCAGTTCTTC.

The chain is built from TRBV6-1 and TRBJ2-1, with 10 bases fitting TRBD2. The ends lost 5 bases at V and 1 base at J; junction bases unmatched: 5. The CDR3 is 16 residues long. The germline V gene has CDR1 MNHNS and CDR2 SASEGT. CDR3 sequence: CASSRSSGGSYNEQFF. The CDR3 DNA reads as TGTGCCAGCAGTCGCTCTAGCGGGGGATCCTACAATGAGCAGTTCTTC.